The 28 T cell receptor beta chains reported below all come from one sample, sequenced in a study of shared clonotypes between healthy human individuals. Profiling relied on immunoSEQ multiplex PCR, and the TCRdb table lists in-frame clones only, not all of them. This table has 550,000 to 600,000 clones, around 80% appearing once. Material for sequencing was PBMCs. These receptors all stem from a woman between 40 and 50 years old in good health. Some clones in this sample may be carry-over from other donors' samples.

V gene TRBV2 combines with J gene TRBJ1-1; D is undetermined. The CDR3 extends over 14 amino acids. The ends were cut back, 4 bases at V and 1 base at J, with 10 bases in the middle. Per germline, CDR1 SNHLY and CDR2 FYNNEI. The CDR3 coding sequence is TGTGCCAGCAGTGGGGGAGGGCCGAACACTGAAGCTTTCTTT. Translated: CASSGGGPNTEAFF.

This chain joins TRBV27 and TRBJ2-1, with no clear D. The V end was cut by 5 bases, the J end by 3 bases, with 8 bases between. Germline V CDR1 and CDR2: MNHEY, SMNVEV (reference sequence). The CDR3 is 13 amino acids. In nucleotides, the CDR3 is TGTGCCAGCAGTACCTGGGACTACAATGAGCAGTTCTTC. Protein sequence: CASSTWDYNEQFF.

This chain connects TRBV7-2 to TRBJ1-2; maybe TRBD1 (5 bases). This CDR3 contains 14 residues. The germline CDR1 and CDR2 sequences are SGHTA and FQGNSA. V shed 5 bases and J shed 9 bases, with 19 bases lying between them. The DNA for the CDR3 is TGTGCCAGCAGCGAGGCGGTGGGGGAAAGGAGCTACACCTTC. Translation: CASSEAVGERSYTF.

This clone has more than one count but fewer than ten. The CDR3 nucleotides read TGTGCCAGCAGGCTCCGGGACGGAAGCTATGGCTACACCTTC. It translates to CASRLRDGSYGYTF. This chain connects TRBV27 to TRBJ1-2; a weak D match, TRBD1 (5 bases). Per the germline V gene, CDR1 is MNHEY and CDR2 is SMNVEV (reference sequence). Trimming took off 6 bases at V and 4 bases at J, with 15 bases between the two ends. The CDR3 has 14 amino acids.

The chain joins TRBV29-1 to TRBJ2-1, with D tentatively TRBD2 (6 bases). This CDR3 is 13 amino acids long. Deletions cut 5 bases from V and 8 bases from J, with 16 bases between. CDR1 and CDR2 (germline): SQVTM, ANQGSEA. CDR3 loop: CSVIGGPFDEQFF. Here the CDR3 DNA reads TGCAGCGTTATAGGAGGGCCGTTCGATGAGCAGTTCTTC.

The chain couples TRBV4-2 to TRBJ2-4; unclear D gene. V lost 1 base and J 1 base, leaving 11 bases between the germline ends. The CDR3 extends over 16 amino acids. Germline V gene lookup returns CDR1 LGHNA and CDR2 YNFKEQ. The CDR3 DNA reads TGTGCCAGCAGCCAAGGTCTTCCTGAGGCCAAAAACATTCAGTACTTC. It is translated as CASSQGLPEAKNIQYF.

The genes are TRBV5-1 and TRBJ2-1, with D possibly TRBD1 on 6 matching bases. The germline CDR1 and CDR2 sequences are SGHRS and YFSETQ. The CDR3 runs 13 residues. Between the trimmed V and J ends, which lost 3 bases and 15 bases, there was a span of 19 bases. This CDR3 is CASSSDADRQRFF. The CDR3 bases are TGCGCCAGCAGCTCCGATGCCGACAGGCAGCGGTTCTTC.

This clone was detected only once. The chain links TRBV4-3 to TRBJ2-6; 10 bases are a match to TRBD1. This CDR3 has 18 amino acids. The trim removed 1 base at V and 2 bases at J, leaving 5 bases unmatched. The germline V gene has CDR1 LGHNA and CDR2 YSLEER. The chain's CDR3 is CASSQGQGAWPGANVLTF. CDR3 sequence (DNA): TGCGCCAGCAGCCAAGGACAGGGGGCGTGGCCTGGGGCCAACGTCCTGACTTTC.

The chain has TRBV6-4 and TRBJ1-5, with a tentative D call TRBD1 (5 bases). Germline V gene lookup returns CDR1 MRHNA and CDR2 SNTAGT. This CDR3 contains 13 residues. Trimming left V 3 bases short and J 4 bases short, with 7 bases between. The CDR3 region has the DNA TGTGCCAGCAGTGAGGGGGGAAATCAGCCCCAGCATTTT. This encodes CASSEGGNQPQHF.

This sequence joins TRBV14 and TRBJ2-7; D unresolved. There are 15 residues in the CDR3. CDR1 is SGHDN and CDR2 is FVKESK in the germline V gene. The V and J ends lost 4 bases and 2 bases respectively, with 15 bases between them. The CDR3 DNA reads as TGTGCCAGCAGCCCCACCTCCAGGATGGCCTACGAGCAGTACTTC. It is translated as CASSPTSRMAYEQYF.

The chain is built from TRBV10-3 and TRBJ2-7; TRBD2 agrees at 11 bases. The germline CDR1 and CDR2 sequences are ENHRY and SYGVKD. V lost 10 bases and J lost 4; bases outside the gene matches: 9. The CDR3 contains 14 residues. The CDR3 DNA follows: TGTGCCACGACCGGGACTAGCGGCTTGTACGAGCAGTACTTC. Amino acids: CATTGTSGLYEQYF.

The chain recombines TRBV2 with TRBJ2-2; 16 positions agree with TRBD2. The CDR3 runs to 19 residues. V was pared by 8 bases and J by 6 bases, with 15 bases of the junction left unmatched. The germline CDR1 and CDR2 sequences are SNHLY and FYNNEI. CDR3 DNA: TGTGCCAGCCACCCGGGACTAGCGGGAGGGCCCGGCAGGGCCGGGGAGCTGTTTTTT. Translated: CASHPGLAGGPGRAGELFF.

V is TRBV29-1 and J is TRBJ2-5, with D unclear. CDR1 SQVTM and CDR2 ANQGSEA come from the germline V gene. Trimming stripped 1 base from V and 4 bases from J, with 10 bases between. CDR3 length: 13 amino acids. In nucleotides, the CDR3 is TGCAGCGTTGAAGTCAAACGACGAGAGACCCAGTACTTC. It yields the protein CSVEVKRRETQYF.

V gene TRBV7-2 combines with J gene TRBJ2-5, with 15 bases that match TRBD2. The CDR3 spans 16 residues. Germline CDR1 is SGHTA and CDR2 is FQGNSA. The V and J ends lost 3 bases and 4 bases, in that order; junction bases with no gene match: 3. The DNA of the CDR3 is TGTGCCAGCAGCTTTGTGGGACTAGCGGGAGGAGAGACCCAGTACTTC. It translates to CASSFVGLAGGETQYF.

V is TRBV10-3 and J is TRBJ2-2, with 10 bases aligning to TRBD2. Germline V lookup: CDR1 ENHRY, CDR2 SYGVKD. V lost 10 bases, J lost 3 bases, and 5 bases stayed unmatched. The CDR3 totals 14 residues. The CDR3 sequence: CATRTSGDTGELFF. In DNA form, the CDR3 reads TGTGCCACCCGGACTAGCGGAGACACCGGGGAGCTGTTTTTT.

As concerns this clone: This is likely a read error, given that the CDR3 carries no conserved phenylalanine or tryptophan at its end. No DNA is shown, since the ends of the CDR3 on it are uncertain; the CDR3 is the one TCRdb lists. The CDR3 sequence is CASSLEGQPGNIQHS. This sequence joins TRBV5-1 and TRBJ2-4; the table assigns TRBD2, which was not confirmed against the DNA. Termini included, the CDR3 measures 15 amino acids. Germline lookup yields CDR1 SGHRS and CDR2 YFSETQ.

The V and J genes are TRBV7-2 and TRBJ2-7, with 7 nucleotides matching TRBD2. The V gene's germline CDR1 is SGHTA and CDR2 FQGNSA. V was pared by 5 bases and J by 6 bases, with 4 bases of the junction left unmatched. This CDR3 has 12 amino acids. The CDR3 DNA is TGTGCCAGCAGCCCCCCGGGGGGCGAGCAGTACTTC. Translated, it gives CASSPPGGEQYF. Supplemented by reference TRBV7-2 and TRBJ2-7, the full variable domain reads GAGVSQSPSNKVTEKGKDVELRCDPISGHTALYWYRQSLGQGLEFLIYFQGNSAPDKSGLPSDRFSAERTGGSVSTLTIQRTQQEDSAVYLCASSPPGGEQYFGPGTRLTVT.

The V and J genes are TRBV30 and TRBJ1-5; D might be TRBD1 (6 bases). V was pared by 3 bases and J by 6 bases, with 15 bases between. The CDR3 contains 14 residues. Looked up from germline, CDR1 is GTSNPN and CDR2 is SVGIG (reference sequence). CDR3 loop: CAWSEGLGGQPQHF. CDR3 DNA: TGTGCCTGGAGCGAGGGCCTAGGGGGTCAGCCCCAGCATTTT. Supplemented by reference TRBV30 and TRBJ1-5, the full variable domain reads SQTIHQWPATLVQPVGSPLSLECTVEGTSNPNLYWYRQAAGRGLQLLFYSVGIGQISSEVPQNLSASRPQDRQFILSSKKLLLSDSGFYLCAWSEGLGGQPQHFGDGTRLSIL.

V is TRBV30 and J is TRBJ1-1; D gene uncertain. CDR3 size: 14 residues. Germline V gene sequence: CDR1 GTSNPN, CDR2 SVGIG (reference sequence). The germline V and J ends were trimmed by 3 bases and 1 base, with 12 bases remaining between them. In nucleotides, the CDR3 is TGTGCCTGGAGGGTGGCGGGGAGGAACACTGAAGCTTTCTTT. This encodes CAWRVAGRNTEAFF.

J is TRBJ2-2 and V is TRBV29-1; TRBD1 or TRBD2 may be the D gene (6 bases each). This CDR3 region has 15 residues. V lost 7 bases, J lost 1 base, and 16 bases lay in between. CDR1 is SQVTM and CDR2 is ANQGSEA in the germline V gene. CDR3 DNA sequence: TGCAGCGCCCGAGGGGGAGGTGGGAACACCGGGGAGCTGTTTTTT. Its translation: CSARGGGGNTGELFF.

The chain combines TRBV4-1 with TRBJ2-7, with 9 bases aligning to TRBD2. Germline values: CDR1 MGHRA, CDR2 YSYEKL. The CDR3 totals 15 residues. J was trimmed by 7 bases and V by 1 base; bases with no gene match: 8. The CDR3 region is CASSQVGGRAREQYF. CDR3 in DNA: TGCGCCAGCAGCCAAGTTGGCGGGAGGGCGCGAGAGCAGTACTTC.

CDR3 region: CASSQSRANYGYTF. For the CDR3, the DNA is TGTGCCAGCAGCCAGAGCAGGGCCAACTATGGCTACACCTTC. This chain links TRBV14 with TRBJ1-2, with TRBD1 as a possible D gene (5 bases). The CDR3 consists of 14 residues. Germline CDR1 SGHDN, CDR2 FVKESK. V was pared by 3 bases and J by 2 bases, with 10 bases between.

Remarks on this clone: This may arise from a read error, as a much more abundant clone is one base away. The chain employs TRBV2 and TRBJ1-3; D not resolved. The CDR3 length is 14 residues. V shed 6 bases and J shed 0 bases, with 9 bases lying between them. CDR1 SNHLY and CDR2 FYNNEI come from the germline V gene. CDR3 loop: CASSSYSSGNTIYF. CDR3 bases: TGTGCCAGCAGCTCCTACAGCTCTGGAAACACCATATATTTT.

The V call is TRBV4-3, the J call TRBJ2-7, with TRBD2 matching over 10 bases. Trimming removed 5 bases from V and 3 bases from J; junction bases left unmatched: 1. CDR1 and CDR2 (germline): LGHNA, YSLEER. This CDR3 comprises 13 residues. CDR3 DNA sequence: TGCGCCAGCAGCTTAGCGGGAGGCTACGAGCAGTACTTC. As protein: CASSLAGGYEQYF.

The chain uses TRBV6-5 and TRBJ1-5, with D possibly being TRBD1 (5 bases). Germline values: CDR1 MNHEY, CDR2 SVGAGI. The CDR3 runs to 13 residues. The germline V and J ends were trimmed by 4 bases and 5 bases, with 9 bases remaining between them. The chain's CDR3 is CASSLGEHQPQHF. CDR3 nucleotides: TGTGCCAGCAGTTTAGGGGAACATCAGCCCCAGCATTTT.

This sequence joins TRBV19 and TRBJ2-6, with 8 bases aligning to TRBD1. The J segment lost 2 bases and the V segment lost 6 bases, leaving 3 bases of the junction unmatched. Germline values: CDR1 LNHDA, CDR2 SQIVND (reference sequence). This CDR3 region has 15 residues. CDR3 protein: CASRQGAAGANVLTF. In DNA form, the CDR3 reads TGTGCCAGTAGGCAGGGGGCGGCTGGGGCCAACGTCCTGACTTTC.

This chain links TRBV5-1 with TRBJ2-1, with D perhaps assigned TRBD1 or TRBD2 (6 bases each). With 7 bases removed from V and 0 bases from J, the gap between germline ends came to 14 bases. The V gene's germline CDR1 is SGHRS and CDR2 YFSETQ. The CDR3 extends over 15 amino acids. The CDR3 nucleotides read TGCGCCAGCGGTAGGGGGGCCAGCTCCTACAATGAGCAGTTCTTC. Amino acid sequence: CASGRGASSYNEQFF.

Comments on this clone: The same CDR3 can be traced to other DNA sequences in this sample. The chain is built from TRBV30 and TRBJ1-1, with D unclear. The CDR3 totals 13 residues. Germline V gives CDR1 GTSNPN, CDR2 SVGIG (reference sequence). V was trimmed by 0 bases and J by 0 bases, leaving 5 bases between them. Here the CDR3 reads CAWSVGLNTEAFF. The CDR3 DNA reads TGTGCCTGGAGTGTTGGCCTGAACACTGAAGCTTTCTTT.